These T cell receptor beta chains were read from a single sample in a study of blood T cell repertoires in COVID-19. Data came from immunoSEQ multiplex PCR; TCRdb stores just in-frame clones and leaves some out. This sample carries 300,000 to 500,000 clones, 70% to 90% of them seen once, and the ten largest clones take approximately 1%. Sequenced: PBMCs or T cells enriched from blood (not recorded which). Receptor source: a woman aged 25-40 years with acute COVID-19. Each CDR3 is given with its conserved first and last residue. The order of the fields is clone size, D gene, J gene, V gene, CDR3 protein, CDR3 DNA. A D gene is named only where the DNA matches it firmly. Clone size is given for some rows only: seen once, a few or many times, or a class if the clone is expanded.

>once|-|TRBJ1-2|TRBV4-3
CASRDVDSHYGYTF
TGCGCCAGCAGGGACGTCGACAGCCACTATGGCTACACCTTC
>-|TRBD1|TRBJ1-3|TRBV9
CASSVKGQGSFLYF
TGTGCCAGCAGCGTAAAGGGACAGGGATCTTTCCTATATTTT
>-|-|TRBJ2-2|TRBV4-1
CASSQEGRGMVTGELFF
TGCGCCAGCAGCCAAGAGGGTCGGGGGATGGTCACCGGGGAGCTGTTTTTT
>-|-|TRBJ2-3|TRBV15
CATSRDRGADTQYF
TGTGCCACCAGCAGAGACAGGGGGGCAGATACGCAGTATTTT
>-|-|TRBJ2-7|TRBV11-3
CASSVSPYLYEQYF
TGTGCCAGCAGCGTTAGCCCTTACCTCTACGAGCAGTACTTC
>-|-|TRBJ2-1|TRBV5-1
CASSLGAGAREQFF
TGCGCCAGCAGCTTGGGCGCGGGGGCGAGAGAGCAGTTCTTC
>-|TRBD1|TRBJ2-5|TRBV5-6
CASSRGTVQETQYF
TGTGCCAGCAGCAGGGGGACAGTACAAGAGACCCAGTACTTC
>once|-|TRBJ1-1|TRBV2
CASTRGLYTEAFF
TGTGCCAGCACGAGAGGGCTGTACACTGAAGCTTTCTTT
>-|-|TRBJ2-5|TRBV2
CASSVVLQETQYF
TGTGCCAGCAGTGTAGTTCTCCAAGAGACCCAGTACTTC
>once|TRBD2|TRBJ2-5|TRBV2
CASRWTSGPETQYF
TGTGCCAGCAGGTGGACTAGCGGGCCAGAGACCCAGTACTTC
>once|-|TRBJ2-3|TRBV5-1
CASSLSGLATDTQYF
TGCGCCAGCAGCTTGAGTGGCCTCGCCACAGATACGCAGTATTTT
>-|-|TRBJ1-4|TRBV25-1
CASSEFGGATNEKLFF
TGTGCCAGCAGTGAATTTGGGGGGGCAACTAATGAAAAACTGTTTTTT
>-|TRBD1|TRBJ1-6|TRBV4-3
CASSQEVGQRNSPLHF
TGCGCCAGCAGCCAAGAGGTGGGACAGCGTAATTCACCCCTCCACTTT
>-|-|TRBJ1-2|TRBV5-8
CASSWGQGLGYGYTF
TGTGCCAGCAGCTGGGGTCAGGGGCTTGGCTATGGCTACACCTTC
>-|TRBD1|TRBJ2-7|TRBV5-4
CASSTGQGEQYF
TGTGCCAGCAGCACAGGACAGGGCGAGCAGTACTTC
>few|-|TRBJ1-5|TRBV6-2/TRBV6-3
CASSYQVGNQPQHF
TGTGCCAGCAGTTACCAGGTAGGCAATCAGCCCCAGCATTTT
>-|-|TRBJ1-6|TRBV14
CASSQKSGSPLHF
TGTGCCAGCAGCCAGAAATCAGGGTCACCCCTCCACTTT
>-|TRBD1|TRBJ1-3|TRBV6-5
CAGGQGSGNTIYF
TGTGCCGGAGGACAGGGCTCTGGAAACACCATATATTTT
>-|TRBD1|TRBJ2-5|TRBV29-1
CSAKDRVQETQYF
TGCAGCGCTAAAGACAGGGTCCAAGAGACCCAGTACTTC
>-|TRBD1|TRBJ2-2|TRBV7-9
CASRPRQGENTGELFF
TGTGCCAGCAGGCCACGACAGGGGGAAAACACCGGGGAGCTGTTTTTT
>once|-|TRBJ1-1|TRBV9
CASSVGGSGEHTEAFF
TGTGCCAGCAGCGTAGGGGGATCCGGGGAGCACACTGAAGCTTTCTTT
>-|TRBD2|TRBJ2-1|TRBV7-3
CASSRRIAGRDEQFF
TGTGCCAGCAGTCGCAGGATAGCGGGGCGGGATGAGCAGTTCTTC
>-|-|TRBJ1-5|TRBV19
CASSVARLSNQPQHF
TGTGCCAGTAGCGTAGCCAGACTTAGCAATCAGCCCCAGCATTTT
>-|-|TRBJ2-2|TRBV2
CASSVGREELFF
TGTGCCAGCAGTGTTGGCAGGGAGGAGCTGTTTTTT
>once|-|TRBJ2-5|TRBV27
CASSLEGAAQETQYF
TGTGCCAGCAGTTTGGAAGGGGCGGCCCAAGAGACCCAGTACTTC
>once|-|TRBJ1-1|TRBV6-5
CASKNVGAATEAFF
TGTGCCAGCAAGAACGTAGGGGCGGCGACTGAAGCTTTCTTT
>-|-|TRBJ2-7|TRBV29-1
CSAMRGNEQYF
TGCAGCGCCATGAGGGGGAACGAGCAGTACTTC
>-|-|TRBJ1-1|TRBV13
CASSPHTGRGDTEAFF
TGTGCCAGCAGCCCACATACAGGTCGTGGGGACACTGAAGCTTTCTTT
>-|-|TRBJ1-2|TRBV7-9
CASSLVGQPYGYTF
TGTGCCAGCAGCTTAGTTGGACAGCCCTATGGCTACACCTTC
>few|-|TRBJ1-4|TRBV5-5
CASSPLGGEKLFF
TGTGCCAGCAGCCCCCTCGGGGGAGAAAAACTGTTTTTT
>-|-|TRBJ2-3|TRBV12-5
CASGLRGGAKRSDTQYF
TGTGCTAGTGGTTTGAGGGGGGGGGCGAAGAGATCAGATACGCAGTATTTT
>-|TRBD1|TRBJ1-4|TRBV7-9
CASSSLSGQGVQEKLFF
TGTGCCAGCAGCTCCCTTTCGGGACAGGGGGTACAGGAAAAACTGTTTTTT
>-|TRBD2|TRBJ2-3|TRBV7-8
CASSLAPGLAAYTDTQYF
TGTGCCAGCAGCTTAGCTCCGGGACTAGCGGCCTACACAGATACGCAGTATTTT
>few|TRBD1|TRBJ1-5|TRBV2
CASSEAWTGLNQPQHF
TGTGCCAGCAGTGAAGCCTGGACAGGGCTAAATCAGCCCCAGCATTTT
>-|TRBD1|TRBJ1-1|TRBV3-1/TRBV3-2
CASSQGTGAVNTEAFF
TGTGCCAGCAGCCAAGGGACAGGGGCCGTGAACACTGAAGCTTTCTTT
>-|TRBD1|TRBJ2-4|TRBV5-3
CARSLEYRQGENIQYF
TGTGCCAGAAGCCTGGAGTACCGTCAGGGGGAAAACATTCAGTACTTC
>-|-|TRBJ2-3|TRBV24-1
CATSEGLLADTQYF
TGTGCCACCAGTGAGGGGCTGTTGGCAGATACGCAGTATTTT
>once|-|TRBJ2-2|TRBV27
CASRRPDRNTGELFF
TGTGCCAGCAGACGACCGGACAGGAACACCGGGGAGCTGTTTTTT
>-|-|TRBJ1-4|TRBV7-9
CASSPGGTANEKLFF
TGTGCCAGCAGCCCTGGGGGGACCGCGAATGAAAAACTGTTTTTT
>-|-|TRBJ1-5|TRBV4-1
CASSQTTGSGQPQHF
TGCGCCAGCAGCCAAACAACAGGGTCGGGTCAGCCCCAGCATTTT
>-|TRBD2|TRBJ2-1|TRBV7-2
CASSLAGTSGGAVPFF
TGTGCCAGCAGCTTAGCTGGGACTAGCGGGGGGGCCGTACCGTTCTTC
>-|-|TRBJ1-6|TRBV6-5
CASIKDSNSPLHF
TGTGCCAGCATCAAAGACAGCAATTCACCCCTCCACTTT
>-|-|TRBJ1-1|TRBV4-1
CASSQDRQGNTEAFF
TGCGCCAGCAGCCAAGATCGGCAGGGGAACACTGAAGCTTTCTTT
>-|-|TRBJ1-6|TRBV23-1
CASSLGSYNSPLHF
TGCGCCAGCAGTCTTGGGAGCTATAATTCACCCCTCCACTTT
>-|-|TRBJ2-3|TRBV7-2
CASSSPPGERGLRTDTQYF
TGTGCCAGCAGCTCACCGCCGGGGGAAAGGGGACTCCGCACAGATACGCAGTATTTT
>-|-|TRBJ1-1|TRBV6-5
CASSYLGGANTEAFF
TGTGCCAGCAGTTATCTGGGGGGGGCGAACACTGAAGCTTTCTTT
>-|TRBD2|TRBJ2-1|TRBV7-9
CASSLIQRGYNEQFF
TGTGCCAGCAGCTTAATCCAGCGGGGGTACAATGAGCAGTTCTTC
>-|-|TRBJ2-3|TRBV6-4
CASRQAKKEPSTDTQYF
TGTGCCAGTAGACAGGCGAAGAAAGAACCCAGCACAGATACGCAGTATTTT
>-|-|TRBJ2-2|TRBV28
CASFGGELFF
TGTGCCAGTTTCGGCGGGGAGCTGTTTTTT
>-|-|TRBJ1-5|TRBV27
CASSPGNQPQHF
TGTGCCAGCAGCCCGGGGAATCAGCCCCAGCATTTT
>-|TRBD1|TRBJ2-1|TRBV12-3/TRBV12-4
CASTRDSHNEQFF
TGTGCCAGCACCCGGGACAGCCACAATGAGCAGTTCTTC
>-|TRBD1|TRBJ1-2|TRBV9
CASSAGTARGHGYTF
TGTGCCAGCAGCGCAGGGACAGCCAGGGGACATGGCTACACCTTC
>once|TRBD1|TRBJ1-3|TRBV7-7
CASSLFLGQGEVWSGNTIYF
TGTGCCAGCAGCCTATTCTTGGGACAGGGAGAAGTTTGGTCTGGAAACACCATATATTTT
>-|-|TRBJ2-1|TRBV5-1
CASSLGPQAGPLYNEQFF
TGCGCCAGCAGCTTGGGGCCCCAGGCGGGTCCCCTCTACAATGAGCAGTTCTTC
>-|TRBD1|TRBJ2-7|TRBV29-1
CSVGDRAYEQYF
TGCAGCGTTGGGGACAGAGCCTACGAGCAGTACTTC
>-|TRBD1|TRBJ1-4|TRBV9
CASSPGTATNEKLFF
TGTGCCAGCAGCCCAGGGACAGCAACTAATGAAAAACTGTTTTTT
>-|-|TRBJ1-5|TRBV19
CASMGFESNQPQHF
TGTGCCAGTATGGGCTTTGAGAGCAATCAGCCCCAGCATTTT
>-|TRBD1|TRBJ1-4|TRBV15
CATSRRETGTNEKLFF
TGTGCCACCAGCAGACGCGAGACAGGGACTAATGAAAAACTGTTTTTT
>-|-|TRBJ2-3|TRBV12-3/TRBV12-4
CASSFRVTDTQYF
TGTGCCAGCAGTTTCCGGGTCACAGATACGCAGTATTTT
>-|TRBD1|TRBJ1-1|TRBV30
CAWSVRDRGERTEAFF
TGTGCCTGGAGTGTACGGGACAGGGGAGAGAGGACTGAAGCTTTCTTT